A selection of T cell receptor beta chains follows, all from one sample in a study of blood T cell repertoires in COVID-19. Sequenced by immunoSEQ multiplex PCR; TCRdb stores in-frame clones only, minus some. The sample lists a few hundred thousand clones, approximately 86% occurring once. Sequenced input: peripheral blood. Receptors originate from a man aged 55 to 70 with acute or convalescent COVID-19. Both conserved end residues are trimmed from each CDR3. D genes are given only for firm matches. Expanded clones get a size class; other rows say once, few or many, or leave the size out.

TRBJ1-5 | - | TRBV15 | - | ATSRELGQYSNQPQH
TRBJ2-2 | TRBD2 | TRBV9 | - | ASSVVGTSGGATDTGELF
TRBJ1-3 | - | TRBV2 | - | ASSEGDSLNTIY
TRBJ2-7 | TRBD2 | TRBV7-2 | - | ASSLYGTRPEQY
TRBJ1-2 | - | TRBV7-2 | - | ASVLDSINYGYT
TRBJ2-1 | - | TRBV10-3 | - | AISEVGLGGEQF
TRBJ2-3 | - | TRBV6-5 | - | ASSYSTSRTDTQY
TRBJ2-7 | TRBD1 | TRBV2 | - | AREDRGSYEQY
TRBJ2-3 | - | TRBV28 | few | ASSRQHTQY
TRBJ1-1 | - | TRBV23-1 | few | ASSQSKRYRISTEAF
TRBJ2-1 | TRBD2 | TRBV19 | - | ASSMGRGGSLNEQF
TRBJ2-5 | TRBD2 | TRBV2 | - | ASSDRAGGQETQY
TRBJ2-7 | - | TRBV7-2 | - | ASSLGLTALGQY
TRBJ1-1 | - | TRBV3-1/TRBV3-2 | - | ASSQVESNTEAF
TRBJ2-7 | - | TRBV19 | - | ATAAPGYANEQY
TRBJ1-2 | - | TRBV5-1 | - | ASSLGVYGQKLNYGYT
TRBJ1-1 | TRBD1 | TRBV7-2 | - | ASSLGDRGRPSRNTEAF
TRBJ1-2 | - | TRBV6-2/TRBV6-3 | - | ASSYPQNYGYT
TRBJ1-2 | - | TRBV27 | - | ASSLNGVGYGYT
TRBJ2-7 | TRBD1 | TRBV10-1 | - | ASSESTGDYEQY
TRBJ1-1 | - | TRBV27 | once | ASSFLGGNTEAF
TRBJ1-2 | - | TRBV27 | - | ASSFSPLRQASYGYT
TRBJ2-5 | TRBD2 | TRBV27 | - | ASSLPPGPYGGETQY
TRBJ2-5 | TRBD2 | TRBV11-2 | - | ASSQSLAGGLETQY
TRBJ2-5 | TRBD1 | TRBV6-1 | - | ASSEAGTGRSRETQY
TRBJ1-2 | TRBD1 | TRBV5-1 | - | ASSWSGQNNYGYT
TRBJ2-2 | TRBD2 | TRBV2 | - | ASKKGTSGGTGELF
TRBJ2-1 | TRBD2 | TRBV4-1 | - | AAGGLAGVNEQF
TRBJ1-5 | TRBD1 | TRBV19 | many | ASSIGRDSLNQPQH
TRBJ1-2 | - | TRBV14 | - | ASSLTGPTRYGYT
TRBJ2-5 | TRBD2 | TRBV3-1/TRBV3-2 | - | ASSQDPSGAPQETQY
TRBJ2-6 | - | TRBV15 | - | ATSSKGLTFAGANVLT
TRBJ2-3 | - | TRBV7-2 | once | ASSLSLTDTQY
TRBJ2-5 | - | TRBV10-1 | - | ASSEDRSTLKTQY
TRBJ1-1 | - | TRBV10-3 | once | AISDVQSNTEAF